What follows are 31 T cell receptor beta chains derived from one specimen sequenced in a study of T cell responses to AZD1222 COVID-19 vaccine. TCRdb's table, derived via immunoSEQ multiplex PCR, lists solely in-frame clones and lacks some. Here the sample spans about 130,000 clones, around nine tenths being singletons. The sequencing here drew on peripheral blood, taken on day 0 of AZD1222 vaccination. These receptor sequences come from an adult in good health.

V gene TRBV6-5 combines with J gene TRBJ2-7, with TRBD1 identical over 12 bases. V lost 7 bases and J lost 2; bases outside the gene matches: 3. The CDR3 runs 14 residues. Looked up from germline, CDR1 is MNHEY and CDR2 is SVGAGI. Here the CDR3 reads CASTGTGGPYEQYF. In nucleotides, the CDR3 is TGTGCCAGCACAGGGACAGGGGGCCCCTACGAGCAGTACTTC.

The DNA of the CDR3 is TGTGCCAGCAGCTTAGAAACAGTGTTGGGGGCCTCCTACAATGAGCAGTTCTTC. Protein: CASSLETVLGASYNEQFF. This chain joins TRBV7-9 and TRBJ2-1; possible D gene TRBD1, 6 bases. The ends were cut back, 1 base at V and 0 bases at J, with 16 bases in the middle. The length of the CDR3 is 18 residues. Germline assignment: CDR1 SEHNR and CDR2 FQNEAQ (reference sequence).

The chain uses TRBV19 and TRBJ1-1; 7 bases line up with TRBD1. Germline CDR1 and CDR2: LNHDA and SQIVND (reference sequence). Trimming removed 6 bases from V and 1 base from J; junction bases left unmatched: 11. The CDR3 consists of 16 residues. CDR3: CASSKGARGANTEAFF. The CDR3 DNA reads TGTGCCAGTAGCAAGGGGGCAAGAGGGGCGAACACTGAAGCTTTCTTT.

The chain joins TRBV7-6 to TRBJ1-5, with D possibly TRBD1 on 5 matching bases. Germline CDR1 and CDR2: SGHVS and FNYEAQ. There are 17 residues in the CDR3. The V gene lost 2 bases and the J gene lost 2 bases, with 16 bases spanning the gap. In DNA, the CDR3 is TGTGCCAGCAGCTTACAGGTAGGGGAAGTTGGCAATCAGCCCCAGCATTTT. This sequence encodes CASSLQVGEVGNQPQHF.

This rearrangement joins TRBV11-1 to TRBJ1-4; TRBD1 matches 7 bases. This CDR3 contains 15 residues. Germline CDR1 reads SGHAT; CDR2 reads FQDESV (reference sequence). V lost 1 base, J lost 5 bases, and 4 bases stayed unmatched. For the CDR3, the DNA is TGTGCCAGCAGCTTAGGGGACAGATTGAATGAAAAACTGTTTTTT. This encodes CASSLGDRLNEKLFF.

The chain has TRBV6-5 and TRBJ2-1, with unresolved D. CDR3 length equals 14 residues. Germline loops: CDR1 MNHEY, CDR2 SVGAGI. The V and J ends lost 0 bases and 6 bases respectively, with 9 bases between them. In DNA, the CDR3 is TGTGCCAGCAGTTACTCGAAAGAAGTCAATGAGCAGTTCTTC. It specifies CASSYSKEVNEQFF.

The CDR3 DNA follows: TGTGCCAGCTCACCTTTGGACATAGATGGCTACACCTTC. Encoded protein: CASSPLDIDGYTF. This chain connects TRBV18 to TRBJ1-2, with a possible D match to TRBD1 (5 bases). Per germline, CDR1 KGHSH and CDR2 LQKENI. Trimming cost V 3 bases and J 6 bases, with 11 bases left between them. The CDR3 has 13 residues.

This sequence joins TRBV27 and TRBJ2-7; 8 nucleotides line up with TRBD2. With 5 bases clipped from V and 5 bases from J, the junction kept 8 bases outside the gene matches. Per the germline V gene, CDR1 is MNHEY and CDR2 is SMNVEV (reference sequence). This CDR3 comprises 14 residues. The CDR3 region has the DNA TGTGCCAGCAGTCCTGGGACTAGACCTGACGAGCAGTACTTC. It specifies CASSPGTRPDEQYF.

The chain couples TRBV19 to TRBJ1-1; D ambiguous. Germline-derived CDR1 and CDR2 are LNHDA and SQIVND (reference sequence). The CDR3 sequence is 14 residues long. V lost 4 bases, J lost 4 bases, and 13 bases lay in between. CDR3: CASSSAVFTTEAFF. CDR3 DNA sequence: TGTGCCAGTAGTAGCGCGGTTTTCACCACTGAAGCTTTCTTT.

The chain uses TRBV5-1 and TRBJ2-3, with D maybe TRBD2 (6 bases). Trimming cost V 0 bases and J 4 bases, with 12 bases left between them. The germline V gene has CDR1 SGHRS and CDR2 YFSETQ. The CDR3 has 15 amino acids. The CDR3 DNA follows: TGCGCCAGCAGCTTGGCCGAGCGGGCCGCAGATACGCAGTATTTT. It translates to CASSLAERAADTQYF.

The chain joins TRBV6-2 or TRBV6-3 to TRBJ1-2; 8 nucleotides match TRBD1. CDR3 size: 17 residues. Looked up from germline, CDR1 is MNHEY and CDR2 is SVGEGT. J was trimmed by 0 bases and V by 2 bases; bases with no gene match: 8. The CDR3 DNA sequence: TGTGCCAGCAGTTACCCAAAAGGACAGGGAGCTAACTATGGCTACACCTTC. This sequence encodes CASSYPKGQGANYGYTF.

J is TRBJ2-2 and V is TRBV6-5; 8 nucleotides line up with TRBD1. This CDR3 is built from 14 residues. Germline V gene data show CDR1 as MNHEY and CDR2 as SVGAGI. V lost 11 bases to trimming and J lost 4 bases; unmatched junction nucleotides: 9. CDR3 nucleotides: TGTGCCGGGAGGACAGGGCGGGGCACCGGGGAGCTGTTTTTT. This codes for CAGRTGRGTGELFF.

The chain employs TRBV19 and TRBJ2-3; 11 bases match TRBD2. The CDR3 is 16 residues long. Germline CDR1 is LNHDA and CDR2 is SQIVND (reference sequence). Trimming at V came to 3 bases and at J to 4 bases, leaving 6 bases not matched to a gene. The CDR3 protein is CASSINSGGAADTQYF. CDR3 coding DNA: TGTGCCAGTAGTATCAATAGCGGGGGGGCAGCAGATACGCAGTATTTT.

V usage is TRBV30 and J usage is TRBJ1-2; TRBD1 matches at 9 bases. The ends lost 5 bases at V and 7 bases at J; junction bases unmatched: 11. The CDR3 sequence is 14 residues long. CDR1 GTSNPN and CDR2 SVGIG come from the germline V gene (reference sequence). CDR3 sequence reads: CAWVAGQGIIGYTF. The DNA of the CDR3 is TGTGCCTGGGTCGCGGGACAGGGTATAATTGGCTACACCTTC.

The chain uses TRBV3-1 (or the pseudogene TRBV3-2) and TRBJ1-1, with no clear D. The CDR3 length is 14 residues. Trimming took 1 base from V and 7 from J, leaving 13 bases between them. The germline gives CDR1 LGHDT, CDR2 YNNKEL (reference sequence). Here the CDR3 reads CASSQVPTYSEAFF. CDR3 coding DNA: TGTGCCAGCAGCCAAGTTCCCACTTACAGTGAAGCTTTCTTT.

The chain links TRBV7-6 to TRBJ2-1; D tentatively fits TRBD1 or TRBD2 (5 bases each). The CDR3 has 17 amino acids. V gave up 0 bases and J gave up 8 bases, with 20 bases separating them. Germline V gives CDR1 SGHVS, CDR2 FNYEAQ. The CDR3 reads CASSLALEGRRGDEQFF. The CDR3 DNA sequence: TGTGCCAGCAGCTTAGCCTTAGAGGGGCGAAGGGGCGATGAGCAGTTCTTC.

V is TRBV3-1 (or the pseudogene TRBV3-2) and J is TRBJ2-7; unclear D gene. The CDR3 is made up of 19 amino acids. Germline assignment: CDR1 LGHDT and CDR2 YNNKEL (reference sequence). The V end lost 5 bases, the J end lost 0 bases, and 26 bases lay between the germline ends. The CDR3 bases are TGTGCCAGCAGCTCCGATCCACCCGGAACGGCAGGTTTCTCCTACGAGCAGTACTTC. Its protein is CASSSDPPGTAGFSYEQYF.

The chain uses TRBV3-1 (or the pseudogene TRBV3-2) and TRBJ2-2, with 7 bases aligning to TRBD2. There are 15 residues in the CDR3. Trimming at V came to 4 bases and at J to 6 bases, leaving 8 bases not matched to a gene. CDR1 and CDR2 from the germline V gene are LGHDT and YNNKEL (reference sequence). As DNA, the CDR3 is TGTGCCAGCAGCCCCCTCGGCGCGGGGGCCGGGGAGCTGTTTTTT. This gives the protein CASSPLGAGAGELFF.

This clone was found a few times. V is TRBV6-5 and J is TRBJ1-5; no reliable D call. The V and J ends lost 6 bases and 1 base respectively, with 10 bases between them. The CDR3 is 14 amino acids. The germline V gene has CDR1 MNHEY and CDR2 SVGAGI. The CDR3 sequence: CASRQTGSNQPQHF. CDR3 DNA sequence: TGTGCCAGCAGACAGACTGGGAGCAATCAGCCCCAGCATTTT.

The CDR3 loop reads CSVSNPTSSYGYTF. The CDR3 DNA is TGCAGCGTAAGCAACCCGACCTCCTCCTATGGCTACACCTTC. This chain joins TRBV29-1 and TRBJ1-2; no firm D call. The V end lost 6 bases, the J end lost 4 bases, and 18 bases lay between the germline ends. The CDR3 consists of 14 residues. The V gene's germline CDR1 is SQVTM and CDR2 ANQGSEA. Full variable domain (outside the CDR3, taken from reference TRBV29-1 and TRBJ1-2): SAVISQKPSRDICQRGTSLTIQCQVDSQVTMMFWYRQQPGQSLTLIATANQGSEATYESGFVIDKFPISRPNLTFSTLTVSNMSPEDSSIYLCSVSNPTSSYGYTFGSGTRLTVV.

This sequence joins TRBV7-2 and TRBJ1-3, with D maybe TRBD1 (5 bases). V dropped 5 bases and J dropped 0 bases, with 11 bases sitting between them. This CDR3 has 15 amino acids. CDR1 is SGHTA and CDR2 is FQGNSA in the germline V gene. CDR3 residues: CASSLWGYSGNTIYF. CDR3 bases: TGTGCCAGCAGCCTCTGGGGGTACTCTGGAAACACCATATATTTT.

V gene TRBV15 combines with J gene TRBJ1-1; D remains unclear. The CDR3 extends over 14 amino acids. The V end lost 2 bases, the J end lost 7 bases, and 14 bases lay between the germline ends. Germline V gives CDR1 LNHNV, CDR2 YYDKDF (reference sequence). Written as DNA, the CDR3 is TGTGCCACCAGCAGACTACCAGGACGGCATGAAGCTTTCTTT. It codes for CATSRLPGRHEAFF.

The chain is built from TRBV19 and TRBJ1-1; D unclear. This CDR3 spans 14 amino acids. Trimming removed 2 bases at V and 1 base at J, with 8 bases between. Germline CDR1 is LNHDA and CDR2 is SQIVND (reference sequence). The DNA for the CDR3 is TGTGCCAGTAGTATACGAAATCGGAACACTGAAGCTTTCTTT. It codes for CASSIRNRNTEAFF.

V is TRBV6-6 and J is TRBJ1-1; maybe TRBD1 (5 bases). There are 13 residues in the CDR3. CDR1 and CDR2 (germline): MNHNY, SVGAGI (reference sequence). Deletions cut 2 bases from V and 10 bases from J, with 14 bases between. CDR3 sequence: CASSYIIGAAAFF. Here the CDR3 DNA reads TGTGCCAGCAGTTACATCATCGGGGCGGCAGCTTTCTTT.

The chain recombines TRBV7-9 with TRBJ2-1; 9 bases are a match to TRBD1. Germline lookup yields CDR1 SEHNR and CDR2 FQNEAQ (reference sequence). This CDR3 contains 16 residues. The J segment lost 8 bases and the V segment lost 5 bases, leaving 13 bases of the junction unmatched. This CDR3 is CASSPPLDRGMDEQFF. In DNA, the CDR3 is TGTGCCAGCAGCCCGCCGTTGGACAGGGGTATGGATGAGCAGTTCTTC.

The chain couples TRBV29-1 to TRBJ1-4; D is ambiguous. This CDR3 is built from 15 residues. Between the trimmed V and J ends, which lost 3 bases and 2 bases, there was a span of 13 bases. Looked up from germline, CDR1 is SQVTM and CDR2 is ANQGSEA. Here the CDR3 reads CSVEGPHGTNEKLFF. The CDR3 nucleotides read TGCAGCGTTGAGGGCCCCCATGGCACTAATGAAAAACTGTTTTTT.

This clone has a handful of counts. The chain combines TRBV27 with TRBJ1-5; a possible D gene is TRBD1 (6 bases). With 6 bases removed from V and 3 bases from J, the gap between germline ends came to 12 bases. The CDR3 totals 14 residues. The germline CDR1 and CDR2 sequences are MNHEY and SMNVEV (reference sequence). The DNA of the CDR3 is TGTGCCAGCAGGAACGGGGGCCCCAATCAGCCCCAGCATTTT. This encodes CASRNGGPNQPQHF.

The chain carries TRBV3-1 (or the pseudogene TRBV3-2) and TRBJ1-2, with a tentative D call TRBD1 (6 bases). CDR1 and CDR2 (germline): LGHDT, YNNKEL (reference sequence). V was trimmed by 3 bases and J by 11 bases, leaving 13 bases between them. CDR3 length equals 12 residues. CDR3 residues: CASSHQEGGYTF. CDR3 coding DNA: TGTGCCAGCAGCCACCAGGAGGGGGGGTACACCTTC.

The chain joins TRBV3-1 (or the pseudogene TRBV3-2) to TRBJ2-1; tentative D call: TRBD1 (7 bases). This CDR3 is 15 amino acids long. V lost 8 bases and J 1 base, leaving 15 bases between the germline ends. Germline CDR1 and CDR2: LGHDT and YNNKEL (reference sequence). The CDR3 region is CASVGQGGSYNEQFF. DNA of the CDR3: TGTGCCAGCGTCGGGCAGGGGGGATCCTACAATGAGCAGTTCTTC.

The chain recombines TRBV12-3 or TRBV12-4 with TRBJ2-5; D is undetermined. The CDR3 has 13 residues. Deletions cut 3 bases from V and 3 bases from J, with 8 bases between. CDR3 nucleotides: TGTGCCAGCAGTTTGGGCCTAAAAGAGACCCAGTACTTC. The encoded protein is CASSLGLKETQYF.

The V call is TRBV11-3, the J call TRBJ1-2; D is unclear. CDR3 size: 15 residues. The ends were cut back, 0 bases at V and 6 bases at J, with 14 bases in the middle. Germline assignment: CDR1 SGHNT and CDR2 YENEEA. In DNA form, the CDR3 reads TGTGCCAGCAGCTTAGATGGAGGGAGAATTGATGGCTACACCTTC. It codes for CASSLDGGRIDGYTF. Drawing the rest from reference TRBV11-3 and TRBJ1-2, the complete variable domain is EAGVVQSPRYKIIEKKQPVAFWCNPISGHNTLYWYLQNLGQGPELLIRYENEEAVDDSQLPKDRFSAERLKGVDSTLKIQPAELGDSAVYLCASSLDGGRIDGYTFGSGTRLTVV.